This is a list of T cell receptor beta chains from one sample in a study of brain metastases from non-small cell lung cancer. Repertoires were generated with immunoSEQ multiplex PCR, while TCRdb's copy carries only in-frame clones and drops some. The sample lists under 3,000 clones; about 84% were seen once. The sample consisted of primary lung tumor tissue. The receptors here all came from a donor at least 40 years old with non-small cell lung cancer. CDR3s include the opening cysteine and the closing phenylalanine or tryptophan. Each record gives: J gene, clone size, D gene, V gene, CDR3 protein, CDR3 DNA. D genes are given only for firm matches. Clone size is not always given. Where it is, it says once, few, many or a class for expanded clones.

J gene: TRBJ2-7
clone size: -
D gene: TRBD1
V gene: TRBV2
CDR3 protein: CASSEQGQGADEQYF
CDR3 DNA: TGTGCCAGCAGTGAACAAGGACAGGGGGCGGACGAGCAGTACTTC

J gene: TRBJ1-2
clone size: -
D gene: -
V gene: TRBV1
CDR3 protein: CTSSQDGGDHGYTF
CDR3 DNA: TGCACCAGCAGCCAAGATGGTGGGGACCATGGCTACACCTTC

J gene: TRBJ2-1
clone size: few
D gene: -
V gene: TRBV9
CDR3 protein: CASSAGDTTNEQFF
CDR3 DNA: TGTGCCAGCAGCGCCGGGGACACTACAAATGAGCAGTTCTTC

J gene: TRBJ2-6
clone size: -
D gene: -
V gene: TRBV29-1
CDR3 protein: CSVEDGSGANVLTF
CDR3 DNA: TGCAGCGTTGAGGACGGTTCTGGGGCCAACGTCCTGACTTTC

J gene: TRBJ2-3
clone size: -
D gene: TRBD2
V gene: TRBV5-1
CDR3 protein: CASSPGGLAETDTQYF
CDR3 DNA: TGCGCCAGCAGCCCAGGGGGACTAGCGGAAACAGATACGCAGTATTTT

J gene: TRBJ1-2
clone size: -
D gene: -
V gene: TRBV10-3
CDR3 protein: CAISVSWDLSYGYTF
CDR3 DNA: TGTGCCATCAGTGTAAGTTGGGACCTCAGCTATGGCTACACCTTC

J gene: TRBJ2-4
clone size: -
D gene: TRBD1
V gene: TRBV6-2/TRBV6-3
CDR3 protein: CASSIGQGNIQYF
CDR3 DNA: TGTGCCAGCAGTATCGGACAGGGAAACATTCAGTACTTC

J gene: TRBJ1-2
clone size: -
D gene: -
V gene: TRBV7-2
CDR3 protein: CASSPGWGWYGYTF
CDR3 DNA: TGTGCCAGCAGCCCGGGGTGGGGGTGGTATGGCTACACCTTC

J gene: TRBJ1-1
clone size: -
D gene: TRBD1
V gene: TRBV6-5
CDR3 protein: CASRIDRGAEAFF
CDR3 DNA: TGTGCCAGCAGGATCGACAGGGGCGCTGAAGCTTTCTTT

J gene: TRBJ2-5
clone size: -
D gene: -
V gene: TRBV11-3
CDR3 protein: CASSLGVGAVQETQYF
CDR3 DNA: TGTGCCAGCAGCTTAGGCGTGGGTGCGGTACAAGAGACCCAGTACTTC

J gene: TRBJ1-5
clone size: -
D gene: -
V gene: TRBV7-2
CDR3 protein: CASSVQGNQPQHF
CDR3 DNA: TGTGCCAGCAGCGTACAGGGCAATCAGCCCCAGCATTTT

J gene: TRBJ2-3
clone size: -
D gene: TRBD2
V gene: TRBV10-1
CDR3 protein: CASSESWLAGLRTSTDTQYF
CDR3 DNA: TGCGCCAGCAGTGAGTCATGGCTAGCGGGACTGAGAACTAGCACAGATACGCAGTATTTT

J gene: TRBJ1-5
clone size: -
D gene: -
V gene: TRBV19
CDR3 protein: CASLQGLNQPQHF
CDR3 DNA: TGTGCCAGTCTTCAGGGACTCAATCAGCCCCAGCATTTT

J gene: TRBJ1-1
clone size: -
D gene: -
V gene: TRBV7-9
CDR3 protein: CASSKQGGSTEAFF
CDR3 DNA: TGTGCCAGCAGCAAACAAGGGGGAAGCACTGAAGCTTTCTTT

J gene: TRBJ1-2
clone size: -
D gene: TRBD1
V gene: TRBV4-1
CDR3 protein: CASSRGQGDYGYTF
CDR3 DNA: TGCGCCAGCAGCCGGGGACAGGGAGACTATGGCTACACCTTC

J gene: TRBJ1-3
clone size: -
D gene: -
V gene: TRBV19
CDR3 protein: CATRRIGNTIYF
CDR3 DNA: TGTGCCACCAGAAGAATTGGAAACACCATATATTTT

J gene: TRBJ1-5
clone size: large
D gene: -
V gene: TRBV6-5
CDR3 protein: CASSSRGGNQPQHF
CDR3 DNA: TGTGCCAGCTCCTCCCGGGGGGGAAATCAGCCCCAGCATTTT

J gene: TRBJ1-5
clone size: -
D gene: -
V gene: TRBV4-2
CDR3 protein: CASSQAGSLGPQHF
CDR3 DNA: TGTGCCAGCAGCCAGGCCGGGAGCCTAGGGCCCCAGCATTTT

J gene: TRBJ2-3
clone size: -
D gene: -
V gene: TRBV4-2
CDR3 protein: CASSPRTVTDTQYF
CDR3 DNA: TGTGCCAGCAGCCCGCGAACAGTCACAGATACGCAGTATTTT

J gene: TRBJ2-7
clone size: -
D gene: TRBD2
V gene: TRBV5-4
CDR3 protein: CASSAGLAGGPLSYEQYF
CDR3 DNA: TGTGCCAGCAGCGCAGGACTAGCGGGAGGGCCACTCTCCTACGAGCAGTACTTC

J gene: TRBJ1-5
clone size: -
D gene: TRBD1
V gene: TRBV5-6
CDR3 protein: CTSSRGTGEKNQPQHF
CDR3 DNA: TGTACCAGCAGCAGGGGGACAGGGGAAAAGAATCAGCCCCAGCATTTT

J gene: TRBJ2-1
clone size: -
D gene: -
V gene: TRBV4-3
CDR3 protein: CASSQDQGSNEQFF
CDR3 DNA: TGCGCCAGCAGCCAAGATCAGGGGAGCAATGAGCAGTTCTTC

J gene: TRBJ2-6
clone size: -
D gene: -
V gene: TRBV2
CDR3 protein: CASSGGSRVANVLTF
CDR3 DNA: TGTGCCAGCAGTGGAGGAAGCAGGGTAGCCAACGTCCTGACTTTC

J gene: TRBJ2-2
clone size: -
D gene: -
V gene: TRBV6-1
CDR3 protein: CASRGTGELFF
CDR3 DNA: TGTGCCAGCAGGGGCACCGGGGAGCTGTTTTTT

J gene: TRBJ2-7
clone size: -
D gene: -
V gene: TRBV6-2/TRBV6-3
CDR3 protein: CASSYLGDKQYF
CDR3 DNA: TGTGCCAGCAGTTATCTGGGGGACAAGCAGTACTTC

J gene: TRBJ2-3
clone size: few
D gene: -
V gene: TRBV20-1
CDR3 protein: CSASTDTQYF
CDR3 DNA: TGCAGTGCTAGCACAGATACGCAGTATTTT

J gene: TRBJ2-2
clone size: once
D gene: -
V gene: TRBV7-2
CDR3 protein: CASRRGAQTGELFF
CDR3 DNA: TGTGCCAGCAGGCGCGGGGCGCAAACCGGGGAGCTGTTTTTT

J gene: TRBJ1-6
clone size: -
D gene: -
V gene: TRBV2
CDR3 protein: CASSDGPGYAPLHF
CDR3 DNA: TGTGCCAGCAGTGACGGCCCAGGGTATGCACCCCTCCACTTT

J gene: TRBJ1-2
clone size: -
D gene: -
V gene: TRBV6-2/TRBV6-3
CDR3 protein: CASSYGDLVDVGNYGYTF
CDR3 DNA: TGTGCCAGCAGTTACGGCGACTTGGTGGATGTGGGAAACTATGGCTACACCTTC

J gene: TRBJ1-6
clone size: -
D gene: -
V gene: TRBV7-9
CDR3 protein: CASSPVGGLNSPLHF
CDR3 DNA: TGTGCCAGCAGCCCCGTGGGGGGATTGAATTCACCCCTCCACTTT

J gene: TRBJ1-1
clone size: -
D gene: -
V gene: TRBV5-1
CDR3 protein: CASSLAQGLNTEAFF
CDR3 DNA: TGCGCTAGCAGCTTGGCCCAGGGCTTGAACACTGAAGCTTTCTTT